What follows are 19 T cell receptor beta chains derived from one specimen sequenced in a study of response to subunit inactivated influenza vaccine (dated by TCRdb to 2017 to 2018). The library was prepared using RT-PCR. Sequencing instrument: Illumina HiSeq 2500. TCRdb trimmed the raw reads at Q25, called clones with MiXCR and kept productive beta chains. Every CDR3 protein is listed once, alongside the most common genes and DNA of its rows. The sample table lists roughly 700,000 distinct CDR3 sequences, over 11% of them with a count of one. The ten largest clones take up roughly 6.4% of the sample. The sequencing used PBMCs from blood, collected 14 to 15 days before vaccination. These receptors all stem from a man aged 50 or older who received an inactivated influenza vaccine. Donor details come from another sample of the same person, matched by shared clones.

This clonotype was counted ten times or more. The CDR3 protein is CASSPQTGNSYNEQFF. DNA of the CDR3: TGCGCCAGCAGCCCCCAGACAGGGAACTCCTACAATGAGCAGTTCTTC. The chain has TRBV4-1 and TRBJ2-1, with TRBD1 identical over 7 bases. Germline CDR1 and CDR2: MGHRA and YSYEKL. The CDR3 runs 16 residues. V lost 4 bases to trimming and J lost 0 bases; unmatched junction nucleotides: 6.

This clonotype was seen a few times. This chain uses TRBV6-4 with TRBJ2-1, with 7 positions matching TRBD2. V lost 1 base, J lost 6 bases, and 6 bases stayed unmatched. CDR3 size: 15 residues. Per germline, CDR1 MRHNA and CDR2 SNTAGT. As DNA, the CDR3 is TGTGCCAGCAGTGACTATGCGGGAGTCAGCAATGAGCAGTTCTTC. This gives the protein CASSDYAGVSNEQFF.

Concerning this clonotype: At one boundary the junction diverges from the germline segment, which might be a read error. This chain joins TRBV9 and TRBJ2-5; no clear D gene. This CDR3 is 13 amino acids long. Germline values: CDR1 SGDLS, CDR2 YYNGEE. This CDR3 reads CASSGQLFETQHF. The DNA for the CDR3 is TGTGCCAGCAGCGGGCAGCTTTTCGAGACCCAGCACTTC.

This clonotype was found a few times. The V and J genes are TRBV28 and TRBJ2-2; perhaps TRBD1 as D (6 bases). Germline lookup yields CDR1 MDHEN and CDR2 SYDVKM. This CDR3 spans 15 amino acids. CDR3 in DNA: TGTGCTACTCAGCCTCAGGGGTTGAACACCGGGGAGCTGTTTTTT. Its protein product is CATQPQGLNTGELFF.

V and J are TRBV7-9 and TRBJ2-3; no clear D. This CDR3 comprises 14 residues. Germline CDR1 reads SEHNR; CDR2 reads FQNEAQ (reference sequence). V was cut by 5 bases and J by 6 bases, with 15 bases left in between. CDR3 sequence: CASSRAFVRDTQYF. CDR3 DNA sequence: TGTGCCAGCAGCCGAGCCTTTGTGAGGGATACGCAGTATTTT.

This clonotype was picked up many times. The CDR3 coding sequence is TGCAGTGCTAGAGACAGGGGCCGGACTAGCAACTACTACAATGAGCAGTTCTTC. Its protein is CSARDRGRTSNYYNEQFF. V and J are TRBV20-1 and TRBJ2-1, with 8 bases that match TRBD2. The V segment lost 0 bases and the J segment 3 bases; nucleotides outside the gene matches: 13. Germline CDR1 and CDR2: DFQATT and SNEGSKA (reference sequence). The CDR3 consists of 18 residues.

This clonotype was picked up a small number of times. The chain has TRBV28 and TRBJ1-2; D is unresolved. The V end lost 6 bases, the J end lost 8 bases, and 13 bases lay between the germline ends. The CDR3 extends over 12 amino acids. Germline V lookup: CDR1 MDHEN, CDR2 SYDVKM. The CDR3 spells CASSRTSAGYTF. The CDR3 bases are TGTGCCAGCAGCCGAACTAGTGCCGGCTACACCTTC.

This clonotype was seen ten or more times. The DNA of the CDR3 is TGTGCCAGCAAGGCCCGGGCCGTTAGCAATCAGCCCCAGCATTTT. Protein sequence: CASKARAVSNQPQHF. The rearrangement joins TRBV6-1 to TRBJ1-5; D call uncertain. Trimming stripped 7 bases from V and 0 bases from J, with 13 bases between. From germline, CDR1 is MNHNS and CDR2 SASEGT. The CDR3 runs 15 residues.

This clonotype was seen a handful of times. The J gene is TRBJ2-2, the V gene TRBV7-9; D is perhaps TRBD2 (6 bases). Looked up from germline, CDR1 is SEHNR and CDR2 is FQNEAQ (reference sequence). This CDR3 has 16 residues. The V end lost 2 bases, the J end lost 6 bases, and 16 bases lay between the germline ends. The CDR3 sequence is CASSLRSGGLAGELFF. The CDR3 nucleotides read TGTGCCAGCAGCTTACGGTCCGGGGGATTAGCCGGGGAGCTGTTTTTT.

This clonotype came up a few times. The chain's CDR3 is CASSLRLGGATGELFF. For the CDR3, the DNA is TGTGCCAGCAGCTTAAGGCTAGGGGGAGCGACCGGGGAGCTGTTTTTT. V and J are TRBV7-8 and TRBJ2-2; D may be TRBD1 (6 bases). Germline V CDR1 and CDR2: SGHVS, FQNEAQ. V was trimmed by 2 bases and J by 5 bases, leaving 15 bases between them. This CDR3 contains 16 residues.

The gene calls are TRBV5-1 and TRBJ2-2, with TRBD1 as a possible D gene (6 bases). V was clipped by 4 bases and J by 0 bases, with 13 bases between them. The CDR3 loop spans 16 amino acids. Germline V gene lookup returns CDR1 SGHRS and CDR2 YFSETQ. This CDR3 is CASSPTGTSNTGELFF. As DNA, the CDR3 is TGCGCCAGCAGCCCCACAGGGACCTCGAACACCGGGGAGCTGTTTTTT.

The rearrangement links TRBV7-9 to TRBJ2-7; D gene uncertain. The germline CDR1 and CDR2 sequences are SEHNR and FQNEAQ (reference sequence). The V gene lost 4 bases and the J gene lost 4 bases, with 14 bases spanning the gap. The CDR3 is 14 amino acids. CDR3 loop: CASSWQKDAYEQYF. CDR3 nucleotide sequence: TGTGCCAGCAGCTGGCAGAAGGACGCATACGAGCAGTACTTC.

The chain joins TRBV20-1 to TRBJ2-3, with 7 bases fitting TRBD1. Germline CDR1 reads DFQATT; CDR2 reads SNEGSKA (reference sequence). Unmatched junction bases numbered 6, after V lost 6 bases and J lost 3 bases. This CDR3 region has 13 residues. This chain's CDR3 is CSANVRGTDTQYF. CDR3 coding DNA: TGCAGTGCCAACGTCAGGGGGACAGATACGCAGTATTTT.

The rearrangement links TRBV7-3 to TRBJ2-7; TRBD1 might be the D (5 bases). The CDR3 covers 15 residues. V lost 0 bases and J lost 2, with 11 bases in between. Per germline, CDR1 SGHTA and CDR2 FQGTGA. The CDR3 DNA reads TGTGCCAGCAGCTTAACCCCCAGGGATCCCTACGAGCAGTACTTC. The encoded protein is CASSLTPRDPYEQYF.

The chain couples TRBV5-4 to TRBJ2-6; D perhaps matches TRBD1 (5 bases). The CDR3 covers 16 residues. In germline, CDR1 is SGHNT, CDR2 YYREEE (reference sequence). With 4 bases removed from V and 0 bases from J, the gap between germline ends came to 11 bases. CDR3 sequence: CASSPQGPSGANVLTF. The DNA for the CDR3 is TGTGCCAGCAGCCCTCAGGGCCCCTCTGGGGCCAACGTCCTGACTTTC.

V is TRBV29-1 and J is TRBJ1-5; maybe TRBD1 (6 bases). Deletions cut 5 bases from V and 3 bases from J, with 11 bases between. This CDR3 spans 13 amino acids. Per germline, CDR1 SQVTM and CDR2 ANQGSEA. The CDR3 DNA is TGCAGCGTTCAGGACAGCGTCAATCAGCCCCAGCATTTT. Protein sequence: CSVQDSVNQPQHF.

This clonotype was counted a few times. V gene TRBV10-3 combines with J gene TRBJ2-7, with 7 bases matching TRBD1. CDR3 size: 14 residues. The ends lost 6 bases at V and 3 bases at J; junction bases unmatched: 8. The germline V gene has CDR1 ENHRY and CDR2 SYGVKD. The DNA of the CDR3 is TGTGCCATCAGCCCGACAGGGTTTCTCTACGAGCAGTACTTC. This encodes CAISPTGFLYEQYF.

The chain joins TRBV7-2 to TRBJ2-7; unclear D gene. The CDR3 totals 16 residues. Trimming cost V 2 bases and J 1 base, with 15 bases left between them. In germline, CDR1 is SGHTA, CDR2 FQGNSA. The CDR3 is CASSLFPEKLSYEQYF. The DNA of the CDR3 is TGTGCCAGCAGCTTATTTCCGGAGAAGTTATCCTACGAGCAGTACTTC.

CDR3 sequence reads: CSVEGLVASSYNEQFF. DNA for the CDR3: TGCAGCGTTGAAGGACTAGTAGCGAGCTCCTACAATGAGCAGTTCTTC. V usage is TRBV29-1 and J usage is TRBJ2-1; D may be TRBD2 (6 bases). This CDR3 contains 16 residues. From germline, CDR1 is SQVTM and CDR2 ANQGSEA. The V gene lost 1 base and the J gene lost 0 bases, with 13 bases spanning the gap.